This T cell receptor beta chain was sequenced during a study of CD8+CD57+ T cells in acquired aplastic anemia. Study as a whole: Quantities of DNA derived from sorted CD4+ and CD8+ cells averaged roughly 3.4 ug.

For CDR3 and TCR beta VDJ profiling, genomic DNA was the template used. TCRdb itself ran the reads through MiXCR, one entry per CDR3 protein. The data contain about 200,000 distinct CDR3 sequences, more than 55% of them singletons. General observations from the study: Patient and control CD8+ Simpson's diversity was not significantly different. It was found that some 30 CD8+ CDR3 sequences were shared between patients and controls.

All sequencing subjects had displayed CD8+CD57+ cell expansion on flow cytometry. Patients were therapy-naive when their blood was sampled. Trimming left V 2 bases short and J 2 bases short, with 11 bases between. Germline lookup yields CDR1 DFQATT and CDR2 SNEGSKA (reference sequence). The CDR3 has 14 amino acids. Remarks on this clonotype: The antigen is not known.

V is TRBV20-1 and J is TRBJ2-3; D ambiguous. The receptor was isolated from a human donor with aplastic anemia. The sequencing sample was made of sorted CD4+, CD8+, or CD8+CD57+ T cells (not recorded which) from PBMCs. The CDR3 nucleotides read TGCAGTGCTAGATCCCCAGTGTCCACAGATACGCAGTATTTT. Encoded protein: CSARSPVSTDTQYF.